Detailed here is one TCR beta chain. This clone has more than one count but fewer than ten. The antigen it recognizes is unknown. No per-base quality is available; no much larger clone lies one base away. The donors were healthy, HIV-negative adults with no recently reported acute infections or vaccinations. Only Caucasian adults living in Nashville, Tennessee, USA were represented among the donors. Magnetic negative selection was used to enrich CD4+ T cells, after which naive cells were positively selected on CD45RA and the negative fraction became the memory subset. After blood collection by leukapheresis, PBMCs were isolated using Ficoll-Histopaque density gradient centrifugation and then cryopreserved in the vapor phase of liquid nitrogen. Purity and quantity of every magnetically sorted T cell population were checked by analytical flow cytometry. Each sorted fraction had its genomic DNA isolated and then quantified by UV absorbance on a Nanodrop 2000c.

TCR CDR3 regions were amplified from genomic DNA by multiplex PCR using the deep immunoSEQ assay. Extracted genomic DNA from each cell subset was spread evenly across all wells of several immunoSEQ 96-well plates, with each plate serving as a replicate. For sorted subsets, approximately 210 ng genomic DNA, equal to 30,000 or so T cell genomes, was loaded into each replicate PCR. Purified libraries were measured with a Qubit 3.0 fluorometer, size-checked on a Bioanalyzer 2100, and measured again with the KAPA Library Quantification kit. Every immunoSEQ 96-well plate was sequenced on a separate single-read 150-cycle Illumina NextSeq 550 flow cell. As for the authors' bioinformatics: Because the immunoSEQ output held only junctional sequences and lacked quality scores, the filtering could not match the filtering applied to full-length reads. Sequences were annotated with PyIR, a Python wrapper for IgBLAST v1.9, using IMGT germline references to assign V/J genes and CDR3. Reads were removed for weak V/J assignments (E-value above 1e-6), missing CDR3, stop codons, out-of-frame junctions, or ambiguous translated residues. V3J clonotypes were defined as sequences sharing the same inferred V gene, J gene, and CDR3 amino acid sequence. Percentage overlap between repertoires was calculated by dividing the number of shared unique clonotypes by the size of the smaller repertoire. Richness of each repertoire was evaluated using RTK rarefaction, the Chao1 estimator, and Recon v2.1 estimates of unobserved clonotypes. Generation probabilities were computed with OLGA for all TCRbeta clonotypes obtained by the gDNA method from several donors. TCRdb took this table from immuneACCESS and kept in-frame rearrangements with V and J called. Such tables lack part of the clones; where checked against another copy, unresolved V genes explain under half of the gap, and the rest is unexplained. V, J and clone size are taken as reported in that table, and D and trimming were inferred from the DNA itself. This sample comprises 950,000 to 1,300,000 clones, around 74% of them detected only once. The ten largest clonotypes hold 1.4% to 1.5% of the sample.

Spanning cysteine to phenylalanine, the CDR3 consists of 16 amino acids. The kept DNA is CDR3 alone, 48 bases in frame from the first base. Trimming removed 6 bases from V and 1 base from J; the gene matches leave 9 bases unexplained. Sequences LNHDA (CDR1) and SQIVND (CDR2) are obtained from the germline V gene (reference sequence). The data are from a study of shared clonotypes between healthy human individuals (dated by TCRdb to the early 2020s). Regarding the study in general: The cohort included three men and a couple of women between 18 and 49 years of age. For each donor, CD4 naive and CD4 memory were each given three plates, CD8 naive was given two plates, and CD8 memory was given one plate. The study deeply sequenced blood TCR repertoires of about 5 healthy adults to estimate repertoire size and the extent of clonotype sharing between individuals. To increase sequencing depth and limit assay-specific biases, different laboratories used diverse techniques to prepare libraries and sequence TCR repertoires. Between about 0.8 and 9.5 billion PBMCs per donor were obtained by leukapheresis.

Broader findings and caveats from the paper: Pairwise subsampling led to the expectation that sequencing depth would affect the degree of clonotype sharing among donors. Because the study included a small number of donors, the genetic and exposure-history diversity represented was limited. Naive subsets generally had larger estimated clonotype richness than memory subsets. Sharing across a few donors was observed for around 5% of naive CD4, 3.5% of naive CD8, 2% to 2.5% of memory CD4, and about 0.4% of memory CD8 clonotypes. Even with the large sequencing depth, rarefaction of the sorted-subset datasets indicated that sequencing was incomplete. Only blood was sampled, and tissue TCR repertoires likely differ from those in blood. Higher generation probabilities were observed for clonotypes shared by all four sorted-subset donors than for non-shared clonotypes.

The sequencing sample was made of memory CD4+ T cells sorted from blood. The sample's cell subset or site label is to be understood as: CD45RA-negative fraction. In this chain, TRBV19 is recombined with TRBJ1-5, with TRBD1 matching 7 junction bases. The clonotype comes from a man younger than 35 in good health. The nucleotide sequence reads TGTGCCAGTAGACAGGGGAATGGGTTAAGCAATCAGCCCCAGCATTTT. Translated, this gives CASRQGNGLSNQPQHF.